Below, 23 T cell receptor beta chains from the same sample are listed, as sequenced in a study of PD-L1 blockade in urothelial cancer. The repertoire was sequenced with immunoSEQ multiplex PCR; TCRdb's copy has only in-frame clones and lacks some. The table lists tens of thousands of clones, 86% of them singletons. The time point: pretreatment peripheral blood. The sample in question was PBMCs, obtained around atezolizumab (anti-PD-L1) treatment. All receptors derive from a man in his fifties or sixties with urothelial cancer.

The chain recombines TRBV7-2 with TRBJ1-2; D is unresolved. Germline V lookup: CDR1 SGHTA, CDR2 FQGNSA. The V and J ends lost 5 bases and 5 bases respectively, with 18 bases between them. CDR3 length equals 15 residues. CDR3 sequence reads: CASSINTGSPYGYTF. In DNA, the CDR3 is TGTGCCAGCAGCATTAACACCGGGTCCCCTTATGGCTACACCTTC.

The rearrangement uses TRBV29-1 and TRBJ2-5; D perhaps matches TRBD1 (5 bases). The CDR3 runs 13 residues. V was cut by 7 bases and J by 3 bases, with 15 bases left in between. Germline CDR1 SQVTM, CDR2 ANQGSEA. CDR3: CSADSGPKETQYF. For the CDR3, the DNA is TGCAGCGCAGACAGTGGTCCCAAAGAGACCCAGTACTTC.

The rearrangement joins TRBV11-3 to TRBJ2-3, with no clear D. Germline CDR1 and CDR2: SGHNT and YENEEA. V was trimmed by 5 bases and J by 2 bases, leaving 11 bases between them. CDR3 length: 14 amino acids. CDR3 coding DNA: TGTGCCAGCAGCCCAAGAGTCATCACAGATACGCAGTATTTT. Translated: CASSPRVITDTQYF.

The chain employs TRBV27 and TRBJ2-7, with 8 nucleotides matching TRBD2. The CDR3 has 16 amino acids. CDR1 and CDR2 from the germline V gene are MNHEY and SMNVEV (reference sequence). Trimming cost V 5 bases and J 0 bases; bases outside gene matches: 9. CDR3 nucleotides: TGTGCCAGCAGTCCGTTCGGGGCGGGGGGCTCCTACGAGCAGTACTTC. This sequence encodes CASSPFGAGGSYEQYF.

This clone appeared a single time. This chain joins TRBV9 and TRBJ2-7; tentative D call: TRBD1 (6 bases). The CDR3 is 14 residues long. V was shortened by 4 bases and J by 1 base, with 12 bases between the two germline ends. CDR1 SGDLS and CDR2 YYNGEE come from the germline V gene. CDR3 sequence: CASSPGTRSYEQYF. The CDR3, as DNA: TGTGCCAGCAGCCCGGGGACAAGATCCTACGAGCAGTACTTC.

The V call is TRBV27, the J call TRBJ2-3; 9 nucleotides match TRBD1. The germline gives CDR1 MNHEY, CDR2 SMNVEV (reference sequence). The CDR3 consists of 12 residues. V lost 11 bases, J lost 3 bases, and 3 bases stayed unmatched. The CDR3 loop reads CAPGTGTDTQYF. In DNA form, the CDR3 reads TGTGCCCCCGGGACAGGGACAGATACGCAGTATTTT.

V and J are TRBV11-3 and TRBJ2-5; TRBD1 matches 7 bases. From germline, CDR1 is SGHNT and CDR2 YENEEA. J was trimmed by 5 bases and V by 0 bases; bases with no gene match: 6. This CDR3 region has 15 residues. The CDR3 coding sequence is TGTGCCAGCAGCTTAGATTCACAGGGGCAGGAGACCCAGTACTTC. This sequence encodes CASSLDSQGQETQYF.

This clone was observed a single time. The V call is TRBV4-1, the J call TRBJ1-4; 12 nucleotides align to TRBD1. Germline CDR1 and CDR2: MGHRA and YSYEKL. J lost 8 bases, V lost 0 bases, and 7 bases had no gene match. The length of the CDR3 is 17 residues. The CDR3 loop is CASSQDYGTGGREKLFF. Written as DNA, the CDR3 is TGCGCCAGCAGCCAAGATTATGGGACAGGGGGCCGGGAAAAACTGTTTTTT.

The V call is TRBV5-1, the J call TRBJ2-2; tentatively, D is TRBD1 (6 bases). With 0 bases removed from V and 5 bases from J, the gap between germline ends came to 11 bases. CDR1 and CDR2 (germline): SGHRS, YFSETQ. The CDR3 has 15 residues. The CDR3 nucleotides read TGCGCCAGCAGCTTGGTACAGGGCAGGACCGGGGAGCTGTTTTTT. Translating it yields CASSLVQGRTGELFF.

The chain carries TRBV11-1 and TRBJ1-4; 9 bases agree with TRBD1. CDR3 length: 15 amino acids. With V trimmed by 5 bases and J by 3 bases, 4 bases remained unmatched. Germline V gene data show CDR1 as SGHAT and CDR2 as FQDESV (reference sequence). CDR3 sequence: CASSDRDRANEKLFF. CDR3 DNA: TGTGCCAGCAGCGACCGGGACAGGGCTAATGAAAAACTGTTTTTT.

The gene calls are TRBV9 and TRBJ2-6, with 14 nucleotides matching TRBD2. Looked up from germline, CDR1 is SGDLS and CDR2 is YYNGEE. The CDR3 is 18 residues long. J gave up 1 base and V 4 bases, and 4 bases lay outside the gene matches. In DNA, the CDR3 is TGTGCCAGCAGCCCTTGGACTAGCGGGGGGTCTGGGGCCAACGTCCTGACTTTC. This encodes CASSPWTSGGSGANVLTF.

CDR3: CAWSVGAETQYF. In DNA, the CDR3 is TGTGCCTGGAGTGTCGGTGCAGAGACCCAGTACTTC. The V and J genes are TRBV30 and TRBJ2-5; D ambiguous. From germline, CDR1 is GTSNPN and CDR2 SVGIG (reference sequence). The V gene lost 0 bases and the J gene lost 4 bases, with 6 bases spanning the gap. The CDR3 covers 12 residues.

This clone has more than one count but fewer than ten. This chain joins TRBV5-6 and TRBJ2-3; D is unresolved. Trimming removed 1 base at V and 2 bases at J, with 8 bases between. The CDR3 spans 14 residues. Germline CDR1 is SGHDT and CDR2 is YYEEEE. In nucleotides, the CDR3 is TGTGCCAGCAGCTTGCCGGTGATCACAGATACGCAGTATTTT. Amino acid sequence: CASSLPVITDTQYF.

The chain joins TRBV5-5 to TRBJ2-3; TRBD1 matches 8 bases. The CDR3 runs to 13 residues. With V trimmed by 3 bases and J by 6 bases, 3 bases remained unmatched. Per the germline V gene, CDR1 is SGHKS and CDR2 is YYEKEE (reference sequence). Written as DNA, the CDR3 is TGTGCCAGCAGCTACCAGGGGGCGGATACGCAGTATTTT. Encoded protein: CASSYQGADTQYF.

The chain couples TRBV4-3 to TRBJ1-6; no clear D. Trimming left V 0 bases short and J 5 bases short, with 17 bases between. Germline V gene sequence: CDR1 LGHNA, CDR2 YSLEER. The CDR3 is 18 residues long. CDR3 sequence (DNA): TGCGCCAGCAGCCAAGATGTTACGGGGAGATCCAATAATTCACCCCTCCACTTT. This gives the protein CASSQDVTGRSNNSPLHF.

The chain recombines TRBV7-9 with TRBJ2-3, with TRBD2 matching over 8 bases. The CDR3 totals 15 residues. J gave up 1 base and V 7 bases, and 7 bases lay outside the gene matches. Germline CDR1 SEHNR, CDR2 FQNEAQ (reference sequence). The CDR3 DNA sequence: TGTGCCAGCACAGGTAGCGGGACACGCACAGATACGCAGTATTTT. Translation gives CASTGSGTRTDTQYF.

The J gene is TRBJ1-2, the V gene TRBV5-1; no definite D call. Between the trimmed V and J ends, which lost 2 bases and 0 bases, there was a span of 11 bases. CDR1 SGHRS and CDR2 YFSETQ come from the germline V gene. The CDR3 has 15 amino acids. The CDR3 protein is CASSFATSANYGYTF. Here the CDR3 DNA reads TGCGCCAGCAGCTTTGCGACATCAGCTAACTATGGCTACACCTTC.

The table lists this clone with a count of one. This chain links TRBV9 with TRBJ2-3, with 8 positions matching TRBD2. This CDR3 comprises 15 residues. J gave up 2 bases and V 0 bases, and 2 bases lay outside the gene matches. Germline loops: CDR1 SGDLS, CDR2 YYNGEE. The CDR3, as DNA: TGTGCCAGCAGCGTAGCGGGGGGGGTCACAGATACGCAGTATTTT. This gives the protein CASSVAGGVTDTQYF.

This chain joins TRBV14 and TRBJ1-1; 7 bases fit TRBD1. Germline CDR1 is SGHDN and CDR2 is FVKESK. CDR3 length: 15 residues. Unmatched junction bases numbered 4, after V lost 3 bases and J lost 0 bases. The CDR3 loop reads CASSQHRGMNTEAFF. CDR3 bases: TGTGCCAGCAGCCAGCACAGGGGCATGAACACTGAAGCTTTCTTT.

Written as DNA, the CDR3 is TGTGCCATCAAGGGGGAGGGTGAGCAGTTCTTC. Residues: CAIKGEGEQFF. The V gene is TRBV10-3, the J gene TRBJ2-1, with D maybe TRBD2 (7 bases). Trimming took 7 bases from V and 9 from J, leaving 10 bases between them. This CDR3 comprises 11 residues. Germline CDR1 reads ENHRY; CDR2 reads SYGVKD.

This clone appeared a few times. This chain links TRBV5-1 with TRBJ2-3; 11 bases align to TRBD2. Germline V lookup: CDR1 SGHRS, CDR2 YFSETQ. The length of the CDR3 is 15 residues. V shed 4 bases, J shed 4 bases, and the junction held 5 bases outside the gene matches. The chain's CDR3 is CASSPGTSGSDTQYF. In DNA form, the CDR3 reads TGCGCCAGCAGCCCCGGGACTAGCGGATCAGATACGCAGTATTTT. The full variable domain, with the rest looked up from reference TRBV5-1 and TRBJ2-3, is KAGVTQTPRYLIKTRGQQVTLSCSPISGHRSVSWYQQTPGQGLQFLFEYFSETQRNKGNFPGRFSGRQFSNSRSEMNVSTLELGDSALYLCASSPGTSGSDTQYFGPGTRLTVL.

The genes are TRBV7-9 and TRBJ1-6; 7 bases align to TRBD1. From germline, CDR1 is SEHNR and CDR2 FQNEAQ (reference sequence). The CDR3 has 16 residues. After removal of 1 base from V and 5 bases from J, the junction contained 5 bases not matched to a gene. CDR3: CASSLGGTENNSPLHF. The CDR3 DNA is TGTGCCAGCAGCTTAGGAGGGACAGAGAATAATTCACCCCTCCACTTT.

The rearrangement uses TRBV2 and TRBJ2-5, with TRBD1 identical over 7 bases. The germline CDR1 and CDR2 sequences are SNHLY and FYNNEI. The CDR3 is 13 residues long. The junction had 7 bases not matched to a gene; V was cut back by 8 bases and J by 4 bases. CDR3 nucleotide sequence: TGTGCCAGCGATTGGCGACAGGGAGAGACCCAGTACTTC. It is translated as CASDWRQGETQYF.